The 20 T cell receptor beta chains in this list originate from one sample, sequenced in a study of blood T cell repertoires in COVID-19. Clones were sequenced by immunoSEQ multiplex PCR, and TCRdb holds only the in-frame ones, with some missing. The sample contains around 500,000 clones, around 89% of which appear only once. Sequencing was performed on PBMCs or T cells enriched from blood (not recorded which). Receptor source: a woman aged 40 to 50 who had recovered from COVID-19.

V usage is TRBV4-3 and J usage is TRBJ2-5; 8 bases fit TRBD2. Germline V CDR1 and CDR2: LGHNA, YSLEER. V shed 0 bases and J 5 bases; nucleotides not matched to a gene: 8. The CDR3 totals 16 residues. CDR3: CASSQDWRGATETQYF. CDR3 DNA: TGCGCCAGCAGCCAAGATTGGCGGGGGGCAACTGAGACCCAGTACTTC.

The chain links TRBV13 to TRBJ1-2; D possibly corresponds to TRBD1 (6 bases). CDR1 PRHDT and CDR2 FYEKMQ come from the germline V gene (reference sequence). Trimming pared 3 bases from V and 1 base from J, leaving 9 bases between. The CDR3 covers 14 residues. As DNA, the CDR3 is TGTGCCAGCAGCTTGGACAGAGATAACTATGGCTACACCTTC. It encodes CASSLDRDNYGYTF.

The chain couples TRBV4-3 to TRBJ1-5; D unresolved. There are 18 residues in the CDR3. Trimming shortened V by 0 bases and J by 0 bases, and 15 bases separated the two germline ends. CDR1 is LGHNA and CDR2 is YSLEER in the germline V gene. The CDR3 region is CASSQETCGGYSNQPQHF. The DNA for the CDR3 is TGCGCCAGCAGCCAAGAAACGTGCGGAGGCTATAGCAATCAGCCCCAGCATTTT.

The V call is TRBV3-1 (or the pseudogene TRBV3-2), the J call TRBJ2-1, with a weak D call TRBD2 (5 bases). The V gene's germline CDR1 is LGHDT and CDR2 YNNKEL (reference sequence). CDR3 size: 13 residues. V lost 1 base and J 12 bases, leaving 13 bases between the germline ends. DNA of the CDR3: TGTGCCAGCAGCCAAGCTGAGGGCGATGTGCAGTTCTTC. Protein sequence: CASSQAEGDVQFF.

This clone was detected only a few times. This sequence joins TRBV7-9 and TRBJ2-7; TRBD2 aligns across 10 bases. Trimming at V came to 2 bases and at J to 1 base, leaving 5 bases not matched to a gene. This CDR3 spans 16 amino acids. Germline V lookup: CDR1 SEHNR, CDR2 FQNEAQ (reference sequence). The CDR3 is CASSLRLLAGSYEQYF. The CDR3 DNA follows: TGTGCCAGCAGCTTAAGGTTACTAGCGGGGTCCTACGAGCAGTACTTC.

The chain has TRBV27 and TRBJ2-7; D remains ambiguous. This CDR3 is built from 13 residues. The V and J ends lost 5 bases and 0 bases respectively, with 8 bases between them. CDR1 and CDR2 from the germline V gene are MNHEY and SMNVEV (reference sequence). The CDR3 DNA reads TGTGCCAGCAGTCCCACAAACTCCTACGAGCAGTACTTC. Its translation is CASSPTNSYEQYF.

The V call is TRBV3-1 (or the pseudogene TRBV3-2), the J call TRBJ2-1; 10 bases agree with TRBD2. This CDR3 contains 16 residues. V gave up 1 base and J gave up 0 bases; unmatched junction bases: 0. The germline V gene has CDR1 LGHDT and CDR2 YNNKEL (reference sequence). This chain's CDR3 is CASSQGLAGSYNEQFF. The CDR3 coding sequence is TGTGCCAGCAGCCAAGGACTAGCGGGCTCCTACAATGAGCAGTTCTTC.

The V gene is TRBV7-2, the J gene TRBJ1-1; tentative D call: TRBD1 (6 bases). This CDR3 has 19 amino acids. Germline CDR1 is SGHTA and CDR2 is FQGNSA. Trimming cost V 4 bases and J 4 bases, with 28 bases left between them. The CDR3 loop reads CASSSHYTGFTGPGTEAFF. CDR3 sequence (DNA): TGTGCCAGCAGCTCACATTATACTGGATTTACAGGGCCGGGCACTGAAGCTTTCTTT.

CDR3 DNA sequence: TGTGCCAGCAGCGGGGTGGGGAGGGGTACTGAAGCTTTCTTT. Translated: CASSGVGRGTEAFF. V is TRBV7-2 and J is TRBJ1-1, with a weak D call TRBD1 (5 bases). Per the germline V gene, CDR1 is SGHTA and CDR2 is FQGNSA. The germline V and J ends were trimmed by 5 bases and 5 bases, with 15 bases remaining between them. The CDR3 has 14 amino acids. Full variable domain (missing parts from reference TRBV7-2 and TRBJ1-1): GAGVSQSPSNKVTEKGKDVELRCDPISGHTALYWYRQSLGQGLEFLIYFQGNSAPDKSGLPSDRFSAERTGGSVSTLTIQRTQQEDSAVYLCASSGVGRGTEAFFGQGTRLTVV.

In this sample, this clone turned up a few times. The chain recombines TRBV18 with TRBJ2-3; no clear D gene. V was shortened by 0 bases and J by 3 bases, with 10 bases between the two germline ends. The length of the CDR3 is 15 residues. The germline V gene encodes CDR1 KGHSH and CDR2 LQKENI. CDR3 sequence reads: CASSPPSLGTDTQYF. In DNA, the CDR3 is TGTGCCAGCTCACCACCCAGTCTTGGTACAGATACGCAGTATTTT.

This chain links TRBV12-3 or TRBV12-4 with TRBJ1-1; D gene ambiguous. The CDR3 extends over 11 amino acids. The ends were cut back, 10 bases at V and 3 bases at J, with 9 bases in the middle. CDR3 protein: CAIAEYTEAFF. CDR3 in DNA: TGTGCCATCGCGGAGTACACTGAAGCTTTCTTT.

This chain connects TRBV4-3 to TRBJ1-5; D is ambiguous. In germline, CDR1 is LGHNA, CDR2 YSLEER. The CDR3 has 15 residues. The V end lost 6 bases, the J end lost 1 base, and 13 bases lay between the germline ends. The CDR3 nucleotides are TGCGCCAGCAGTCGAGCGGTCTGGAGCAATCAGCCCCAGCATTTT. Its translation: CASSRAVWSNQPQHF.

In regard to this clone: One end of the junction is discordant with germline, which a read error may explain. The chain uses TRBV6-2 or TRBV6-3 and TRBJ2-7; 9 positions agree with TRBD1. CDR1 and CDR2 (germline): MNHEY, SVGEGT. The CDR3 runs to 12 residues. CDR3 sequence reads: CASSYPYRGPHF. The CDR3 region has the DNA TGTGCCAGCAGTTACCCATACAGGGGGCCGCACTTC.

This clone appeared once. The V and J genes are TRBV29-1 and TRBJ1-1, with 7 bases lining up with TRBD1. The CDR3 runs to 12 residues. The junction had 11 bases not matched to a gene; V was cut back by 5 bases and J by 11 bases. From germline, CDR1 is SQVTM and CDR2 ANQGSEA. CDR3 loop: CSVHYTGAGAFF. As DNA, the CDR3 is TGCAGCGTTCATTATACAGGGGCGGGGGCTTTCTTT.

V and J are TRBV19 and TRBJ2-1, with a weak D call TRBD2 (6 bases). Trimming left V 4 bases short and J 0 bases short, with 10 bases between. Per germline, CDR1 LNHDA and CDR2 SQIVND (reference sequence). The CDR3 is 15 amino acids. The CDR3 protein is CASSTRDFSYNEQFF. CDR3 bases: TGTGCCAGTAGTACAAGGGACTTCTCCTACAATGAGCAGTTCTTC.

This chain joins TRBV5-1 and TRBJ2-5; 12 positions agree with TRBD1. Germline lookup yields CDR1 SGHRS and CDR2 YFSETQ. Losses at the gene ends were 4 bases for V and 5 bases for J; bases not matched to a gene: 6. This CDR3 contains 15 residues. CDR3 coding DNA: TGCGCCAGCAGCCAGGGACAGGGGGCGCAGGAGACCCAGTACTTC. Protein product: CASSQGQGAQETQYF.

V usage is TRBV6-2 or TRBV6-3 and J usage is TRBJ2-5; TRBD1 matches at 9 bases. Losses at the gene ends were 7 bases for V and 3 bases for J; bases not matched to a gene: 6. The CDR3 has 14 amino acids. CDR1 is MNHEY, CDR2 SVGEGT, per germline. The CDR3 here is CASTPGTGKETQYF. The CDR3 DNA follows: TGTGCCAGCACCCCCGGGACAGGGAAAGAGACCCAGTACTTC.

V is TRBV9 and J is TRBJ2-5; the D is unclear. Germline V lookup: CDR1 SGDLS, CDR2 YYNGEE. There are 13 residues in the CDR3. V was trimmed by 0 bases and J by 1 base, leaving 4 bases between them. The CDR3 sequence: CASSVGPQETQYF. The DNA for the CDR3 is TGTGCCAGCAGCGTAGGGCCCCAAGAGACCCAGTACTTC. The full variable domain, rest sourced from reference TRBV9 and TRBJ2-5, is DSGVTQTPKHLITATGQRVTLRCSPRSGDLSVYWYQQSLDQGLQFLIQYYNGEERAKGNILERFSAQQFPDLHSELNLSSLELGDSALYFCASSVGPQETQYFGPGTRLLVL.

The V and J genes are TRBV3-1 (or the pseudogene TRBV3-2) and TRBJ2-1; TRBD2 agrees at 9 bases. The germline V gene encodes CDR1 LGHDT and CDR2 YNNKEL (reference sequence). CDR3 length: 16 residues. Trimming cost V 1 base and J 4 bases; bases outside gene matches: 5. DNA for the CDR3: TGTGCCAGCAGCCAAGCTAGACTAGCGGTATACAATGAGCAGTTCTTC. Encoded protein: CASSQARLAVYNEQFF.

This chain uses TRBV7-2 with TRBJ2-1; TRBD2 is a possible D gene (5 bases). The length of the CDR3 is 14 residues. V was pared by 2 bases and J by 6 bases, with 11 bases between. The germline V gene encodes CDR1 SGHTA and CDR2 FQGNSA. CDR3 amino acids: CASSLYPSSNEQFF. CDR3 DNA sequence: TGTGCCAGCAGCTTATATCCTAGCAGCAATGAGCAGTTCTTC.